The rows below give T cell receptor beta chains drawn from one sample of a study of blood T cell repertoires in COVID-19. Assay: immunoSEQ multiplex PCR; the TCRdb copy retains only in-frame clones and omits some. This table has a few hundred thousand clones, approximately 91% appearing once. The sequencing input was PBMCs or T cells enriched from blood (not recorded which). Every receptor here comes from a woman aged 25-40 years who had been exposed to COVID-19. CDR3s include the opening cysteine and the closing phenylalanine or tryptophan.

CDR3 protein	V gene	J gene
CASMSSGNTGELFF	TRBV25-1	TRBJ2-2
CASSLTGGNTEAFF	TRBV28	TRBJ1-1
CASSTPGTRETQYF	TRBV19	TRBJ2-5
CSAKDSRRQYF	TRBV20-1	TRBJ2-7
CASSPPRQGDSPLHF	TRBV18	TRBJ1-6
CASGRGTGNQPQHF	TRBV27	TRBJ1-5
CASSQASGLRNQPQHF	TRBV4-2	TRBJ1-5
CASRLRGGTGANVLTF	TRBV19	TRBJ2-6
CASSRMQGYTTEAFF	TRBV3-1/TRBV3-2	TRBJ1-1
CASSHSRGEKDGYTF	TRBV18	TRBJ1-2
CASSLQGQGTYEQYF	TRBV11-3	TRBJ2-7
CASSLAALAGVDEQFF	TRBV5-1	TRBJ2-1
CASSQDGRGSGYTF	TRBV3-1/TRBV3-2	TRBJ1-2
CASSLWAGTDTQYF	TRBV7-9	TRBJ2-3
CASSPPMGQGFPDTQYF	TRBV13	TRBJ2-3
CASSPQRATNEKLFF	TRBV6-5	TRBJ1-4
CASSFEGAYEQYF	TRBV5-1	TRBJ2-7
CASRPGQGYSPLHF	TRBV27	TRBJ1-6
CASSPIGGASGELFF	TRBV2	TRBJ2-2
CSASSGVAEETQYF	TRBV20-1	TRBJ2-5
CASSVPIWGLHTGELFF	TRBV9	TRBJ2-2
CASSTGTGEGYTF	TRBV12-3/TRBV12-4	TRBJ1-2
CASSPSTGGFPYEQYF	TRBV18	TRBJ2-7
CASSLDRGGDEQFF	TRBV11-2	TRBJ2-1
CASSPLIIDRGFYEQYF	TRBV28	TRBJ2-7
CASSHGAGDTQYF	TRBV9	TRBJ2-3
CAISLGTIDPTDTQYF	TRBV10-3	TRBJ2-3
CASGTGQGSSYEQYF	TRBV27	TRBJ2-7
CASSWGQPNTGELFF	TRBV6-6	TRBJ2-2
CAWSGTSSPQFPYEQYF	TRBV30	TRBJ2-7
CASSAYPGQTYEQYF	TRBV7-3	TRBJ2-7
CASSLRENTEAFF	TRBV27	TRBJ1-1
CASSLVGNSNQPQHF	TRBV5-1	TRBJ1-5
CASSPNAMVGKLFF	TRBV6-5	TRBJ1-4
CASSSTVLNTGELFF	TRBV7-6	TRBJ2-2
CASSPQGESSYEQYF	TRBV27	TRBJ2-7
CASSPRGSGRAQETQYF	TRBV19	TRBJ2-5
CASSSGETSTDTQYF	TRBV28	TRBJ2-3
CASSPDHYAQHF	TRBV7-9	TRBJ1-5
CATSDLTGARGEQFF	TRBV15	TRBJ2-1
CASRLQGTGNTIYF	TRBV14	TRBJ1-3
CASSPQSRENNSPLHF	TRBV18	TRBJ1-6
CASSPVAEGFYNEQFF	TRBV18	TRBJ2-1
CASSLVVGRPDEQFF	TRBV5-1	TRBJ2-1